These 20 T cell receptor beta chains came from one sample sequenced in a study of shared clonotypes between healthy human individuals. Measured with immunoSEQ multiplex PCR; TCRdb has only the in-frame clones, and not every one. Here the sample spans some 660,000 clones, 60% to 75% being singletons. Material for sequencing was memory CD4+ T cells sorted from blood. The subset denotes: CD45RA-negative fraction. These receptor sequences come from a woman aged 25-40 years in good health.

In its sample, this clone was seen once. This rearrangement joins TRBV28 to TRBJ1-5; D might be TRBD1 (6 bases). The germline CDR1 and CDR2 sequences are MDHEN and SYDVKM. CDR3 length: 16 residues. V shed 7 bases and J shed 0 bases, with 16 bases lying between them. CDR3 bases: TGTGCCAGCAATCTTGTACAGGGACCTAGCAATCAGCCCCAGCATTTT. As protein: CASNLVQGPSNQPQHF. Full variable domain (rest looked up from reference TRBV28 and TRBJ1-5): DVKVTQSSRYLVKRTGEKVFLECVQDMDHENMFWYRQDPGLGLRLIYFSYDVKMKEKGDIPEGYSVSREKKERFSLILESASTNQTSMYLCASNLVQGPSNQPQHFGDGTRLSIL.

V and J are TRBV29-1 and TRBJ2-2, with TRBD2 matching 12 bases. Trimming cost V 4 bases and J 6 bases; bases outside gene matches: 6. Looked up from germline, CDR1 is SQVTM and CDR2 is ANQGSEA. The CDR3 runs 15 residues. The CDR3 reads CSVGLAGGAAGELFF. The CDR3 nucleotides are TGCAGCGTTGGGCTAGCGGGAGGGGCCGCCGGGGAGCTGTTTTTT.

The V call is TRBV5-5, the J call TRBJ1-2, with D perhaps TRBD1 (5 bases). CDR3 length equals 12 residues. Germline CDR1 reads SGHKS; CDR2 reads YYEKEE (reference sequence). V dropped 4 bases and J dropped 7 bases, with 11 bases sitting between them. CDR3 residues: CASSVDIRGYTF. CDR3 DNA sequence: TGTGCCAGCAGCGTGGACATTCGTGGCTACACCTTC. The full variable domain, completed using reference TRBV5-5 and TRBJ1-2, is DAGVTQSPTHLIKTRGQQVTLRCSPISGHKSVSWYQQVLGQGPQFIFQYYEKEERGRGNFPDRFSARQFPNYSSELNVNALLLGDSALYLCASSVDIRGYTFGSGTRLTVV.

The chain couples TRBV5-6 to TRBJ2-7; 7 bases are shared with TRBD2. CDR1 and CDR2 from the germline V gene are SGHDT and YYEEEE. This CDR3 has 15 amino acids. Germline trimming cut 4 bases from V and 7 bases from J; bases unmatched to any gene: 14. In nucleotides, the CDR3 is TGTGCCAGCAGCCGTCCGGGGCGGGGGAATAAAGAGCAGTACTTC. Its translation is CASSRPGRGNKEQYF.

The rearrangement uses TRBV18 and TRBJ2-6; D is undetermined. The germline V gene encodes CDR1 KGHSH and CDR2 LQKENI. The CDR3 extends over 17 amino acids. Trimming shortened V by 0 bases and J by 0 bases, and 9 bases separated the two germline ends. The DNA for the CDR3 is TGTGCCAGCTCACCACCGCTGGGCAGCTCTGGGGCCAACGTCCTGACTTTC. Its translation is CASSPPLGSSGANVLTF.

The V and J genes are TRBV2 and TRBJ1-4, with TRBD1 matching over 10 bases. CDR1 is SNHLY, CDR2 FYNNEI, per germline. This CDR3 has 15 residues. J lost 2 bases, V lost 8 bases, and 5 bases had no gene match. The CDR3 region is CASGTGAPTNEKLFF. CDR3 DNA: TGTGCCAGCGGGACAGGGGCCCCCACTAATGAAAAACTGTTTTTT.

The chain joins TRBV28 to TRBJ1-2, with 8 nucleotides matching TRBD1. Germline assignment: CDR1 MDHEN and CDR2 SYDVKM. The J segment lost 2 bases and the V segment lost 2 bases, leaving 7 bases of the junction unmatched. The CDR3 is 16 residues long. The CDR3 bases are TGTGCCAGCAGTTTACCCGCGACAGGGGTAAACTATGGCTACACCTTC. It encodes CASSLPATGVNYGYTF.

The V and J genes are TRBV10-3 and TRBJ1-1; 7 nucleotides match TRBD1. V shed 7 bases and J 7 bases; nucleotides not matched to a gene: 9. Per the germline V gene, CDR1 is ENHRY and CDR2 is SYGVKD. The CDR3 runs 13 residues. Here the CDR3 reads CAINPQGRGEAFF. The CDR3 DNA sequence: TGTGCCATCAATCCACAGGGGAGAGGTGAAGCTTTCTTT.

The chain employs TRBV5-1 and TRBJ2-7; D possibly corresponds to TRBD1 (5 bases). CDR3 size: 15 residues. V lost 4 bases and J lost 5, with 19 bases in between. Germline CDR1 reads SGHRS; CDR2 reads YFSETQ. As DNA, the CDR3 is TGCGCCAGCAGCCGCCCCGGCCGGACAAACGACGAGCAGTACTTC. It translates to CASSRPGRTNDEQYF.

The J gene is TRBJ1-1, the V gene TRBV19, with a tentative D call TRBD1 (5 bases). V dropped 1 base and J dropped 0 bases, with 12 bases sitting between them. This CDR3 has 16 amino acids. The V gene's germline CDR1 is LNHDA and CDR2 SQIVND (reference sequence). The CDR3 is CASSIGSQGMNTEAFF. The DNA for the CDR3 is TGTGCCAGTAGTATAGGTAGTCAGGGAATGAACACTGAAGCTTTCTTT.

This clone was seen many times. This sample also contains other DNA sequences that code for the same CDR3. The genes are TRBV19 and TRBJ2-5; 13 bases match TRBD2. V was pared by 4 bases and J by 4 bases, with 6 bases of the junction left unmatched. Germline CDR1 LNHDA, CDR2 SQIVND (reference sequence). This CDR3 spans 16 amino acids. CDR3 residues: CASSSGLAGVGETQYF. CDR3 bases: TGTGCCAGTAGTAGCGGACTAGCGGGAGTAGGAGAGACCCAGTACTTC. Combining the CDR3 with reference TRBV19 and TRBJ2-5 gives the whole variable domain DGGITQSPKYLFRKEGQNVTLSCEQNLNHDAMYWYRQDPGQGLRLIYYSQIVNDFQKGDIAEGYSVSREKKESFPLTVTSAQKNPTAFYLCASSSGLAGVGETQYFGPGTRLLVL.

This clone was found many times. This chain links TRBV19 with TRBJ1-5; 7 bases align to TRBD1. The CDR3 runs 12 residues. Unmatched junction bases numbered 4, after V lost 11 bases and J lost 3 bases. The germline V gene has CDR1 LNHDA and CDR2 SQIVND (reference sequence). This CDR3 reads CAGGTDNQPQHF. Here the CDR3 DNA reads TGTGCCGGAGGGACAGACAATCAGCCCCAGCATTTT.

The rearrangement joins TRBV27 to TRBJ2-3; TRBD1 agrees at 7 bases. This CDR3 has 15 amino acids. V lost 5 bases, J lost 2 bases, and 7 bases stayed unmatched. CDR1 and CDR2 from the germline V gene are MNHEY and SMNVEV (reference sequence). The CDR3 nucleotides are TGTGCCAGCAGTACGAAAGGACAGGTCACAGATACGCAGTATTTT. Its protein product is CASSTKGQVTDTQYF.

The chain recombines TRBV7-3 with TRBJ2-2, with 11 bases identical to TRBD2. V gave up 5 bases and J gave up 5 bases; unmatched junction bases: 7. Germline assignment: CDR1 SGHTA and CDR2 FQGTGA. This CDR3 region has 16 residues. CDR3 sequence (DNA): TGTGCCAGCAGCCCGGCCCTAGCGGGAGGAACCGGGGAGCTGTTTTTT. Residues: CASSPALAGGTGELFF.

The V gene is TRBV29-1, the J gene TRBJ1-1; D is undetermined. V was cut by 7 bases and J by 0 bases, with 12 bases left in between. This CDR3 has 13 amino acids. Per the germline V gene, CDR1 is SQVTM and CDR2 is ANQGSEA. The CDR3 spells CSGGPAMNTEAFF. In DNA, the CDR3 is TGCAGCGGAGGGCCGGCCATGAACACTGAAGCTTTCTTT.

This clone was seen just once. V usage is TRBV5-5 and J usage is TRBJ2-3, with TRBD2 as a possible D gene (6 bases). This CDR3 comprises 16 residues. The germline gives CDR1 SGHKS, CDR2 YYEKEE (reference sequence). V lost 0 bases and J lost 6, with 17 bases in between. As DNA, the CDR3 is TGTGCCAGCAGCTTGGGCATTGTGTCAGGAGGGGATACGCAGTATTTT. This codes for CASSLGIVSGGDTQYF.

This clone has at least ten counts. Other DNA sequences from this sample encode an identical CDR3 as well. The J gene is TRBJ2-6, the V gene TRBV6-1; D uncertain. The CDR3 covers 15 residues. Trimming removed 2 bases from V and 0 bases from J, with 5 bases in between. Germline V gene data show CDR1 as MNHNS and CDR2 as SASEGT. DNA of the CDR3: TGTGCCAGCAGTGAAAGGTTCTCTGGGGCCAACGTCCTGACTTTC. It codes for CASSERFSGANVLTF.

This chain links TRBV5-1 with TRBJ2-2, with D uncertain. CDR1 and CDR2 (germline): SGHRS, YFSETQ. The V end was cut by 0 bases, the J end by 0 bases, with 12 bases between. The CDR3 runs to 17 residues. The CDR3 DNA follows: TGCGCCAGCAGCTTGGGGTTTGGAAGCGCGAACACCGGGGAGCTGTTTTTT. Translated, it gives CASSLGFGSANTGELFF. Complete variable domain (other parts from reference TRBV5-1 and TRBJ2-2): KAGVTQTPRYLIKTRGQQVTLSCSPISGHRSVSWYQQTPGQGLQFLFEYFSETQRNKGNFPGRFSGRQFSNSRSEMNVSTLELGDSALYLCASSLGFGSANTGELFFGEGSRLTVL.

The rearrangement links TRBV6-5 to TRBJ1-4; D possibly corresponds to TRBD1 (5 bases). The V end was cut by 0 bases, the J end by 4 bases, with 9 bases between. This CDR3 has 15 amino acids. Germline CDR1 is MNHEY and CDR2 is SVGAGI. The CDR3 sequence is CASSYSGTVNEKLFF. In DNA form, the CDR3 reads TGTGCCAGCAGTTACTCCGGGACGGTTAATGAAAAACTGTTTTTT.

The V gene is TRBV5-4, the J gene TRBJ2-7; 7 bases match TRBD2. The germline gives CDR1 SGHNT, CDR2 YYREEE (reference sequence). Losses at the gene ends were 2 bases for V and 3 bases for J; bases not matched to a gene: 5. The CDR3 spans 14 residues. CDR3 DNA sequence: TGTGCCAGCAGCTTCAGCGGGATGAGCTACGAGCAGTACTTC. Translation gives CASSFSGMSYEQYF.